These T cell receptor beta chains were read from a single sample in a study of beta chain features in type 1 diabetes. Libraries were prepared by immunoSEQ multiplex PCR; TCRdb keeps only in-frame clonotypes and omits some of them. The sample lists some 660,000 clones, roughly an eighth seen once, with roughly 0.04% in the top ten. What was sequenced was naive CD4+ T cells from blood. Source of these receptors: a man aged 18-30 years with type 1 diabetes. CDR3s include the opening cysteine and the closing phenylalanine or tryptophan.

j_gene,v_gene,CDR3aa
TRBJ1-2,TRBV20-1,CSVGVDGYTF
TRBJ1-5,TRBV30,CAWAQQEDQPQHF
TRBJ2-5,TRBV28,CASGGQPSETQYF
TRBJ1-1,TRBV18,CASSPPGTENTEAFF
TRBJ2-2,TRBV5-4,CASSQRPNTGELFF
TRBJ2-7,TRBV4-3,CASSQHSGTGLYEQYF
TRBJ2-6,TRBV5-1,CASTPSGNSGANVLTF
TRBJ2-7,TRBV5-1,CASQPGTGGHEQYF
TRBJ1-1,TRBV6-1,CASSPWTGNTEAFF
TRBJ2-7,TRBV9,CASSPWEGASYEQYF
TRBJ2-4,TRBV7-2,CASSLSITVPGDIQYF
TRBJ2-3,TRBV7-2,CASSSGQGTDTQYF
TRBJ2-7,TRBV7-2,CASSRDSAEQYF
TRBJ1-2,TRBV7-3,CASSLGQGTYGYTF
TRBJ1-2,TRBV7-9,CASSLVGQIYGYTF
TRBJ1-1,TRBV2,CASRGDTSKAFF
TRBJ2-5,TRBV18,CASSATRGGVQETQYF
TRBJ2-6,TRBV7-8,CASRLEGANVLTF
TRBJ1-5,TRBV7-9,CASSPGQGGAQPQHF
TRBJ1-1,TRBV5-4,CASSFGGQTNTEAFF
TRBJ1-4,TRBV7-2,CASSSGQGIKLFF
TRBJ1-6,TRBV25-1,CASSESTGSYNSPLHF
TRBJ2-6,TRBV6-5,CASTSLGANVLTF
TRBJ2-7,TRBV30,CAWSVAGAYEQYF
TRBJ2-3,TRBV5-1,CASSVVGAGTDTQYF
TRBJ2-6,TRBV7-7,CASAPNSGANVLTF
TRBJ2-5,TRBV30,CAWSESGETQYF
TRBJ2-3,TRBV28,CASSSQGVGTDTQYF
TRBJ2-7,TRBV4-1,CASSRDSAAPVEQYF